Included here is one T cell receptor (beta chain) sequence, with context. CDR3 size: 13 residues. The V end lost 1 base, the J end lost 2 bases, and 7 bases lay between the germline ends. Germline values: CDR1 SGHDT, CDR2 YYEEEE. The data originate from a study of blood T cell repertoires in COVID-19. Study background: Acute and convalescent COVID-19 samples came from the United States, Italy and Spain.

Original methodology: By means of reference gene primer amplification, nucleated cell counts were estimated. Sequenced by immunoSEQ multiplex PCR; TCRdb stores in-frame clones only, minus some. That table furnishes V, J and clone size, whereas the DNA furnished D and trimming. The table has approximately 270,000 clones, about 90% seen once. Sequences were obtained from PBMCs or T cells enriched from blood (not recorded which). The sequence derives from a woman under 40 with acute COVID-19. The chain couples TRBV5-6 to TRBJ2-7; D is perhaps TRBD1 (5 bases). CDR3 nucleotide sequence: TGTGCCAGCAGCTTGCCCAGGGCCTACGAGCAGTACTTC. Translated, it gives CASSLPRAYEQYF.